One and the same sample provided the 26 T cell receptor beta chains below, sequenced in a study of identical twins. In TCRdb, the 5' RACE reads were re-called with MiXCR into one record per CDR3 protein. Of around 1.7 million distinct CDR3 sequences listed, 32% are singletons. Sequenced input: cord blood. The receptors come from a newborn girl in good health.

This clonotype was seen repeatedly, ten times or more. The chain combines TRBV5-1 with TRBJ2-1, with D tentatively TRBD2 (5 bases). CDR3 size: 16 residues. CDR1 and CDR2 (germline): SGHRS, YFSETQ. Trimming removed 0 bases from V and 5 bases from J, with 15 bases in between. The CDR3 region has the DNA TGCGCCAGCAGCTTGGAAGAGGAGGTGCGACACAATGAGCAGTTCTTC. This encodes CASSLEEEVRHNEQFF.

This chain joins TRBV20-1 and TRBJ1-5; no reliable D call. Germline V lookup: CDR1 DFQATT, CDR2 SNEGSKA (reference sequence). V was trimmed by 1 base and J by 0 bases, leaving 19 bases between them. This CDR3 has 18 amino acids. The CDR3 is CSARGAAGPPHSNQPQHF. The CDR3 nucleotides read TGCAGTGCTAGAGGTGCGGCAGGCCCTCCACATAGCAATCAGCCCCAGCATTTT.

V gene TRBV2 combines with J gene TRBJ1-5; no reliable D call. The CDR3 is made up of 14 amino acids. CDR1 and CDR2 from the germline V gene are SNHLY and FYNNEI. V lost 1 base and J lost 8, with 12 bases in between. The CDR3 sequence is CASSEGRSREPQHF. The CDR3 nucleotides are TGTGCCAGCAGTGAAGGTCGAAGTAGGGAGCCCCAGCATTTT.

Notes on this clonotype: Sequence at one end of the junction differs from germline and may be a read error. The chain joins TRBV6-5 to TRBJ2-1; a possible D gene is TRBD2 (5 bases). The better agreement between TRBJ2-7 and the DNA end casts doubt on the J call. Germline CDR1 MNHEY, CDR2 SVGAGI. The length of the CDR3 is 15 residues. CDR3: CASSYPGSAYNEQYF. CDR3 nucleotide sequence: TGCGCCAGCAGTTACCCGGGTAGCGCCTACAATGAGCAGTACTTC.

V is TRBV6-2 or TRBV6-3 and J is TRBJ2-1; 8 bases are a match to TRBD2. The CDR3 sequence is 14 residues long. CDR1 is MNHEY, CDR2 SVGEGT, per germline. With 7 bases clipped from V and 8 bases from J, the junction kept 10 bases outside the gene matches. The CDR3 DNA follows: TGTGCCAGCACCGGAATGGGACTAGGGGATGAGCAGTTCTTC. This sequence encodes CASTGMGLGDEQFF.

This chain uses TRBV29-1 with TRBJ1-1, with 11 bases lining up with TRBD1. Germline CDR1 reads SQVTM; CDR2 reads ANQGSEA. This CDR3 has 13 residues. With V trimmed by 5 bases and J by 3 bases, 2 bases remained unmatched. CDR3 residues: CSVRDRGYTEAFF. The CDR3 DNA reads TGCAGCGTTAGGGACAGGGGGTACACTGAAGCTTTCTTT.

The rearrangement links TRBV20-1 to TRBJ1-2; 11 bases agree with TRBD1. The CDR3 runs to 17 residues. The junction had 10 bases not matched to a gene; V was cut back by 1 base and J by 3 bases. Germline V gene data show CDR1 as DFQATT and CDR2 as SNEGSKA (reference sequence). CDR3 in DNA: TGCAGTGCTAGAGCGGGGACAGGGGGTTACCCCTACTATGGCTACACCTTC. This encodes CSARAGTGGYPYYGYTF.

This clonotype was seen at least ten times. V and J are TRBV7-2 and TRBJ2-3; D may be TRBD2 (5 bases). CDR1 and CDR2 (germline): SGHTA, FQGNSA. Trimming removed 1 base from V and 6 bases from J, with 11 bases in between. The CDR3 runs to 14 residues. CDR3 protein: CASSLGGSWDTQYF. The CDR3 DNA reads as TGTGCCAGCAGCTTAGGAGGGTCCTGGGATACGCAGTATTTT. Together with reference TRBV7-2 and TRBJ2-3, the CDR3 gives the full variable domain: GAGVSQSPSNKVTEKGKDVELRCDPISGHTALYWYRQSLGQGLEFLIYFQGNSAPDKSGLPSDRFSAERTGGSVSTLTIQRTQQEDSAVYLCASSLGGSWDTQYFGPGTRLTVL.

The chain links TRBV29-1 to TRBJ1-1; no definite D call. V lost 7 bases and J lost 5, with 17 bases in between. CDR3 length: 13 residues. The V gene's germline CDR1 is SQVTM and CDR2 ANQGSEA. Here the CDR3 DNA reads TGCAGCGCCCCCCCCCTCCTGGGGACTGAAGCTTTCTTT. Translating gives CSAPPLLGTEAFF.

This clonotype was recorded once. This chain links TRBV20-1 with TRBJ2-3, with a tentative D call TRBD2 (6 bases). CDR1 is DFQATT, CDR2 SNEGSKA, per germline (reference sequence). V lost 3 bases to trimming and J lost 2 bases, with 12 bases between them. The CDR3 is 14 amino acids. The CDR3 DNA reads TGCAGTGCTAGGAAAAGCGGGCTCACAGATACGCAGTATTTT. Translated: CSARKSGLTDTQYF.

Note on this clonotype: A junction end diverges from the germline sequence, so it may reflect a read error. V usage is TRBV20-1 and J usage is TRBJ1-2; 10 bases are a match to TRBD1. This CDR3 is built from 15 residues. Germline CDR1 is DFQATT and CDR2 is SNEGSKA (reference sequence). The CDR3 sequence is CSARSPGQGTGGHTF. In nucleotides, the CDR3 is TGCAGTGCTAGATCTCCGGGACAGGGGACGGGTGGCCACACCTTC.

The chain recombines TRBV4-2 with TRBJ2-1; 7 bases map to TRBD2. The V and J ends lost 1 base and 12 bases, in that order; junction bases with no gene match: 0. From germline, CDR1 is LGHNA and CDR2 YNFKEQ. The CDR3 is 11 residues long. CDR3 nucleotide sequence: TGTGCCAGCAGCCAAGGGGGGGGGCAGTTCTTC. Amino acid sequence: CASSQGGGQFF.

The chain couples TRBV20-1 to TRBJ1-1, with TRBD1 matching over 8 bases. V gave up 6 bases and J gave up 4 bases; unmatched junction bases: 10. The CDR3 covers 14 residues. CDR1 and CDR2 from the germline V gene are DFQATT and SNEGSKA (reference sequence). In DNA, the CDR3 is TGCAGTGCCACTAAGGACAGGGCGGGCACTGAAGCTTTCTTT. It specifies CSATKDRAGTEAFF.

This clonotype showed up just a few times. The chain carries TRBV12-5 and TRBJ2-5; 7 bases are shared with TRBD1. Germline assignment: CDR1 LGHNT and CDR2 FRNRAP. The CDR3 covers 17 residues. The trim removed 0 bases at V and 5 bases at J, leaving 12 bases unmatched. CDR3 loop: CASGLVLGTDDMETQYF. For the CDR3, the DNA is TGTGCTAGTGGTTTGGTACTTGGGACAGATGATATGGAGACCCAGTACTTC.

This sequence joins TRBV3-1 and TRBJ2-1, with 15 bases lining up with TRBD2. V lost 2 bases, J lost 4 bases, and 6 bases stayed unmatched. Germline CDR1 LGHDT, CDR2 YNNKEL (reference sequence). There are 18 residues in the CDR3. The CDR3 loop is CASSQKGLAGGLYNEQFF. CDR3 DNA sequence: TGTGCCAGCAGCCAAAAGGGACTAGCGGGAGGATTATACAATGAGCAGTTCTTC.

This clonotype occurred a few times. The J gene is TRBJ2-3, the V gene TRBV6-5; 8 nucleotides line up with TRBD2. This CDR3 region has 13 residues. V lost 4 bases, J lost 7 bases, and 4 bases stayed unmatched. The germline V gene has CDR1 MNHEY and CDR2 SVGAGI. CDR3 sequence (DNA): TGTGCCAGCAGTTCCCGGGGGGGGAATACGCAGTATTTT. This encodes CASSSRGGNTQYF.

The sample holds a few counts of this clonotype. V and J are TRBV28 and TRBJ1-6; no definite D call. Trimming shortened V by 5 bases and J by 4 bases, and 9 bases separated the two germline ends. The CDR3 has 14 residues. Germline V gene lookup returns CDR1 MDHEN and CDR2 SYDVKM. CDR3 sequence: CASSPAGYNSPLHF. The CDR3 bases are TGTGCCAGCAGTCCGGCAGGTTATAATTCACCCCTCCACTTT.

This clonotype was counted between two and nine times. The V gene is TRBV28, the J gene TRBJ2-2, with D hard to call. Germline V lookup: CDR1 MDHEN, CDR2 SYDVKM. This CDR3 contains 15 residues. Trimming shortened V by 6 bases and J by 3 bases, and 14 bases separated the two germline ends. This chain's CDR3 is CASRPVPGYTGELFF. In DNA, the CDR3 is TGTGCCAGCAGGCCAGTCCCAGGATACACCGGGGAGCTGTTTTTT.

This rearrangement joins TRBV28 to TRBJ1-2; D is undetermined. CDR1 and CDR2 (germline): MDHEN, SYDVKM. The CDR3 is 15 amino acids. V gave up 6 bases and J gave up 2 bases, with 16 bases separating them. The CDR3 spells CASSQPQAPNYGYTF. The CDR3 DNA reads TGTGCCAGCAGCCAGCCCCAGGCCCCAAACTATGGCTACACCTTC.

In its sample, this clonotype was seen a few times. The rearrangement links TRBV3-1 to TRBJ1-2; D gene unclear. Germline V lookup: CDR1 LGHDT, CDR2 YNNKEL (reference sequence). CDR3 size: 16 residues. V dropped 2 bases and J dropped 6 bases, with 19 bases sitting between them. The DNA for the CDR3 is TGTGCCAGCAGCCAACCGTGGGGTCGAGGGAATGATGGCTACACCTTC. Protein: CASSQPWGRGNDGYTF.

Ten or more counts support this clonotype. This chain uses TRBV2 with TRBJ2-1, with D perhaps TRBD2 (5 bases). The CDR3 loop spans 13 amino acids. CDR1 is SNHLY and CDR2 is FYNNEI in the germline V gene. Trimming shortened V by 2 bases and J by 15 bases, and 17 bases separated the two germline ends. CDR3 bases: TGTGCCAGCAGTGAAAGTTGGACTCCCGTGTGGTTCTTC. It specifies CASSESWTPVWFF.

The chain uses TRBV12-3 or TRBV12-4 and TRBJ2-4, with a possible D match to TRBD2 (5 bases). The end of the DNA fits TRBJ2-7 better, so the J call may be wrong. CDR3 size: 13 residues. CDR3 amino acids: CASRRPGIDEQYF. The CDR3 DNA reads TGTGCCAGCAGGAGACCGGGGATCGACGAGCAGTACTTC.

Worth noting for this clonotype: A far more abundant clone sits one base away, making this likely a read error. This chain connects TRBV28 to TRBJ1-2; 7 bases agree with TRBD1. CDR3 length: 12 residues. Germline V gene lookup returns CDR1 MDHEN and CDR2 SYDVKM. The CDR3, as DNA: TGTGCCAGCAGTTTGACAGGGTATGGCTGCACCTTC. This translates into CASSLTGYGCTF.

This clonotype was detected many times. V and J are TRBV10-3 and TRBJ2-3; TRBD2 matches 11 bases. V was pared by 10 bases and J by 3 bases, with 6 bases of the junction left unmatched. CDR1 ENHRY and CDR2 SYGVKD come from the germline V gene. This CDR3 has 14 amino acids. As DNA, the CDR3 is TGTGCCACCGAGTTAGCGGGGGGGACAGATACGCAGTATTTT. Residues: CATELAGGTDTQYF.

This clonotype showed up just a few times. V and J are TRBV7-2 and TRBJ2-5; D is unresolved. The CDR3 is made up of 13 amino acids. Germline CDR1 reads SGHTA; CDR2 reads FQGNSA. Trimming took off 2 bases at V and 4 bases at J, with 8 bases between the two ends. The CDR3 spells CASSLWSRETQYF. DNA for the CDR3: TGTGCCAGCAGCTTATGGTCGCGAGAGACCCAGTACTTC.

In nucleotides, the CDR3 is TGTGCCAGCAGTGAACAGGGGGTTGGAGAGCAGTACTTC. Translated, it gives CASSEQGVGEQYF. The V call is TRBV6-1, the J call TRBJ2-7; 7 nucleotides match TRBD1. Per germline, CDR1 MNHNS and CDR2 SASEGT. The V and J ends lost 2 bases and 7 bases, in that order; junction bases with no gene match: 5. The CDR3 covers 13 residues.